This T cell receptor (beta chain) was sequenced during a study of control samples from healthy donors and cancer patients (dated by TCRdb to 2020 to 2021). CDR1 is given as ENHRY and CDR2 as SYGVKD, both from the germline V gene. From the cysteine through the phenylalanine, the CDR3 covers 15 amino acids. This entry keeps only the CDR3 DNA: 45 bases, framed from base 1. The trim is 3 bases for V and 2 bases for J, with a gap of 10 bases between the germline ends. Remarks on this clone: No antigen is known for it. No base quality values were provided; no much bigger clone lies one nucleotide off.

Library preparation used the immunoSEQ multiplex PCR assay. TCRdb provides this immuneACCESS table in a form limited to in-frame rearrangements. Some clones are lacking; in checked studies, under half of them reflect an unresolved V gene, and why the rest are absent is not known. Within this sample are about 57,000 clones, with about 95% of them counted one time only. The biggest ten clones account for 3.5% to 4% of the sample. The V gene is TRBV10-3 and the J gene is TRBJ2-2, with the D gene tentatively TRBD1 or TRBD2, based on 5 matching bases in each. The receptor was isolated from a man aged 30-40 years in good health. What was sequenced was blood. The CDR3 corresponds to CAISETGANTGELFF. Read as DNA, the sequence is TGTGCCATCAGTGAAACCGGGGCAAACACCGGGGAGCTGTTTTTT.